These 21 T cell receptor beta chains share one sample of origin, sequenced in a study of response to subunit inactivated influenza vaccine. TCRdb re-called the RT-PCR reads with MiXCR, one entry per CDR3 protein. This table holds approximately 290,000 distinct CDR3 sequences, approximately 21% found once. Source: PBMCs from blood, taken 21 months after vaccination. The receptors derive from a man between 50 and 69 years old who received an inactivated influenza vaccine.

The chain couples TRBV2 to TRBJ1-5; D is unclear. V was cut by 5 bases and J by 2 bases, with 10 bases left in between. The germline CDR1 and CDR2 sequences are SNHLY and FYNNEI. The CDR3 loop spans 14 amino acids. The CDR3 bases are TGTGCCAGCAGTCCAAACGGCCGCAATCAGCCCCAGCATTTT. It yields the protein CASSPNGRNQPQHF.

This chain joins TRBV25-1 and TRBJ2-3, with 10 bases identical to TRBD1. The CDR3 is 15 amino acids. In germline, CDR1 is MGHDK, CDR2 SYGVNS. V dropped 7 bases and J dropped 5; count of bases not matched to a gene: 9. The CDR3 DNA reads as TGTGCCAGCAAAGAGGGGACAGGGGTAAGAGATACGCAGTATTTT. Its protein is CASKEGTGVRDTQYF.

V and J are TRBV6-5 and TRBJ1-5; D possibly corresponds to TRBD1 (5 bases). Germline CDR1 MNHEY, CDR2 SVGAGI. V dropped 4 bases and J dropped 0 bases, with 10 bases sitting between them. The CDR3 runs to 15 residues. In nucleotides, the CDR3 is TGTGCCAGCAGTTCCTTTCAGGGTAGCAATCAGCCCCAGCATTTT. Translation gives CASSSFQGSNQPQHF.

This clonotype was seen a handful of times. This chain links TRBV9 with TRBJ1-2, with D hard to call. Germline assignment: CDR1 SGDLS and CDR2 YYNGEE. The CDR3 is made up of 15 amino acids. Trimming took 2 bases from V and 1 from J, leaving 12 bases between them. The CDR3 DNA reads as TGTGCCAGCAGCGTCCGCGGTGGGCTTAACTATGGCTACACCTTC. Translated: CASSVRGGLNYGYTF.

This clonotype occurred a few times. The rearrangement uses TRBV5-5 and TRBJ2-4; perhaps TRBD1 as D (6 bases). The CDR3 totals 13 residues. The V gene lost 4 bases and the J gene lost 7 bases, with 12 bases spanning the gap. Germline assignment: CDR1 SGHKS and CDR2 YYEKEE (reference sequence). The CDR3 region is CASSARTENIQYF. The DNA for the CDR3 is TGTGCCAGCAGCGCCCGGACAGAGAACATTCAGTACTTC.

At least ten counts were recorded for this clonotype. The chain is built from TRBV30 and TRBJ1-5; D ambiguous. Trimming shortened V by 2 bases and J by 11 bases, and 19 bases separated the two germline ends. Germline V gene sequence: CDR1 GTSNPN, CDR2 SVGIG (reference sequence). This CDR3 is built from 14 residues. In DNA form, the CDR3 reads TGTGCCTGGAGTACTTCGGACTTACTCAGAACCCAGCATTTT. The encoded protein is CAWSTSDLLRTQHF.

The chain recombines TRBV29-1 with TRBJ1-1, with D possibly TRBD1 on 5 matching bases. CDR3 length equals 13 residues. Germline V gene sequence: CDR1 SQVTM, CDR2 ANQGSEA. V lost 4 bases to trimming and J lost 0 bases, with 9 bases between them. The CDR3 coding sequence is TGCAGCGTTGTTAAGGGACTGAACACTGAAGCTTTCTTT. This translates into CSVVKGLNTEAFF.

This sequence joins TRBV20-1 and TRBJ2-1; 10 bases map to TRBD2. The CDR3 is 16 residues long. The junction had 8 bases not matched to a gene; V was cut back by 1 base and J by 5 bases. The germline V gene encodes CDR1 DFQATT and CDR2 SNEGSKA (reference sequence). The CDR3 DNA is TGCAGTGCTAGAGCCCTGAAGAGCGGGAGGGACAATGAGCAGTTCTTC. Amino acid sequence: CSARALKSGRDNEQFF.

In nucleotides, the CDR3 is TGTGCCAGCACCCATACTCCCTTCGGCTACACCGGGGAGCTGTTTTTT. It translates to CASTHTPFGYTGELFF. The J gene is TRBJ2-2, the V gene TRBV12-3 or TRBV12-4; D is uncertain. This CDR3 is built from 16 residues. V shed 7 bases and J shed 3 bases, with 18 bases lying between them.

J is TRBJ2-1 and V is TRBV4-2; TRBD2 agrees at 10 bases. V shed 2 bases, J shed 9 bases, and the junction held 7 bases outside the gene matches. CDR3 size: 15 residues. CDR1 is LGHNA, CDR2 YNFKEQ, per germline. The CDR3 sequence: CASSQPGLAIGEQFF. In nucleotides, the CDR3 is TGTGCCAGCAGCCAACCGGGACTAGCGATTGGTGAGCAGTTCTTC.

The rearrangement joins TRBV5-4 to TRBJ1-2; tentative D call: TRBD1 (5 bases). The germline gives CDR1 SGHNT, CDR2 YYREEE (reference sequence). V shed 4 bases and J shed 7 bases, with 17 bases lying between them. This CDR3 contains 14 residues. The CDR3 spells CASSTLDNSIGYTF. The CDR3 coding sequence is TGTGCCAGCAGCACCTTGGACAACTCCATTGGCTACACCTTC. Full variable domain (missing parts from reference TRBV5-4 and TRBJ1-2): ETGVTQSPTHLIKTRGQQVTLRCSSQSGHNTVSWYQQALGQGPQFIFQYYREEENGRGNFPPRFSGLQFPNYSSELNVNALELDDSALYLCASSTLDNSIGYTFGSGTRLTVV.

The genes are TRBV20-1 and TRBJ2-3, with 12 bases matching TRBD2. J lost 13 bases, V lost 0 bases, and 2 bases had no gene match. The CDR3 runs to 12 residues. The germline CDR1 and CDR2 sequences are DFQATT and SNEGSKA (reference sequence). CDR3 nucleotide sequence: TGCAGTGCTAGAGATCGACTAGCGGGGGAGTATTTT. Its protein is CSARDRLAGEYF.

This chain uses TRBV10-3 with TRBJ2-5; TRBD1 agrees at 9 bases. The V segment lost 10 bases and the J segment 2 bases; nucleotides outside the gene matches: 11. CDR3 length equals 15 residues. In germline, CDR1 is ENHRY, CDR2 SYGVKD. The CDR3 reads CATQLGQGRQETQYF. The CDR3 DNA sequence: TGTGCCACGCAGTTGGGACAGGGTAGACAAGAGACCCAGTACTTC.

V is TRBV4-1 and J is TRBJ1-1; 7 bases line up with TRBD1. The CDR3 extends over 15 amino acids. The germline V gene has CDR1 MGHRA and CDR2 YSYEKL. V lost 4 bases and J lost 2; bases outside the gene matches: 7. The DNA of the CDR3 is TGCGCCAGCAGCCTCCTGGGACAGAGAAACACTGAAGCTTTCTTT. This translates into CASSLLGQRNTEAFF.

The chain uses TRBV10-3 and TRBJ2-5, with 7 bases fitting TRBD1. After removal of 6 bases from V and 9 bases from J, the junction contained 10 bases not matched to a gene. CDR1 and CDR2 from the germline V gene are ENHRY and SYGVKD. CDR3 length: 13 amino acids. The CDR3 loop reads CAIRKTGEAAQYF. CDR3 sequence (DNA): TGTGCCATCAGGAAAACAGGGGAAGCAGCCCAGTACTTC.

This clonotype was counted a few times. The J gene is TRBJ1-5, the V gene TRBV20-1, with 7 positions matching TRBD1. The V gene end was trimmed by 5 bases and the J gene end by 0 bases; junction bases not matched to a gene: 7. The CDR3 is 15 residues long. Germline assignment: CDR1 DFQATT and CDR2 SNEGSKA (reference sequence). CDR3 amino acids: CSASRDSYSNQPQHF. The CDR3 DNA is TGCAGTGCTTCGCGGGACAGTTATAGCAATCAGCCCCAGCATTTT.

This clonotype was seen a handful of times. V gene TRBV4-2 combines with J gene TRBJ2-7; D is possibly TRBD2 (5 bases). Trimming left V 1 base short and J 2 bases short, with 18 bases between. This CDR3 contains 17 residues. Germline CDR1 is LGHNA and CDR2 is YNFKEQ. CDR3 DNA sequence: TGTGCCAGCAGCCAAGTGTTCTCGGCTAGCCAAACCTACGAGCAGTACTTC. Translation: CASSQVFSASQTYEQYF.

The table lists this clonotype with many counts. The CDR3 loop is CASSQGGYEAFF. DNA for the CDR3: TGTGCCAGCAGCCAAGGGGGTTATGAAGCTTTCTTT. This chain links TRBV3-1 with TRBJ1-1, with no clear D. Trimming left V 1 base short and J 7 bases short, with 7 bases between. This CDR3 has 12 residues. Germline V gene lookup returns CDR1 LGHDT and CDR2 YNNKEL (reference sequence).

Details on this clonotype: Compared with germline, one end of the junction differs, possibly owing to a read error. The chain combines TRBV6-2 or TRBV6-3 with TRBJ2-4; D could derive from TRBD1 or TRBD2 (5 bases each). This CDR3 is 12 amino acids long. CDR1 is MNHEY and CDR2 is SVGEGT in the germline V gene. Written as DNA, the CDR3 is TGTGCCAGCTCCCAGGGAAACCGGGATCTAGACTTC. It specifies CASSQGNRDLDF.

This clonotype was seen a handful of times. The genes are TRBV12-3 or TRBV12-4 and TRBJ1-3; 7 nucleotides align to TRBD1. This CDR3 has 16 amino acids. V dropped 5 bases and J dropped 2; count of bases not matched to a gene: 9. CDR3 in DNA: TGTGCCAGCAGTGACGACAGGGTTTCGACTGGAAACACCATATATTTT. This gives the protein CASSDDRVSTGNTIYF.

The gene calls are TRBV12-3 or TRBV12-4 and TRBJ1-1; no reliable D call. Deletions cut 0 bases from V and 2 bases from J, with 7 bases between. The CDR3 has 14 amino acids. The CDR3 here is CASSLAVSNTEAFF. CDR3 coding DNA: TGTGCCAGCAGTTTAGCGGTCAGCAACACTGAAGCTTTCTTT.